The rows below give T cell receptor beta chains drawn from one sample of a study of cytomegalovirus exposure and HLA in healthy donors. The table came from immunoSEQ multiplex PCR; TCRdb's copy has only in-frame clones and leaves some out. Among about 78,000 clones listed, approximately 72% were seen once. Sequences were obtained from PBMCs. All receptors derive from a woman aged 40-49 years in good health and CMV-seropositive. The CDR3 runs from the conserved cysteine through the conserved F or W. The D gene is left open where the match is weak. Where a row states a size, it is once, few, many or the class of an expanded clone; other rows omit it.

v_call: TRBV27; j_call: TRBJ2-3; clone_size: few; d_call: TRBD1; cdr3_aa: CASSFLQGANTQYF; cdr3_nt: TGTGCCAGCAGTTTTTTGCAGGGGGCTAATACGCAGTATTTT
v_call: TRBV18; j_call: TRBJ1-5; clone_size: -; d_call: -; cdr3_aa: CASSLGQTDQPQHF; cdr3_nt: TGTGCCAGCTCACTCGGACAGACTGATCAGCCCCAGCATTTT
v_call: TRBV6-5; j_call: TRBJ1-1; clone_size: -; d_call: -; cdr3_aa: CASSRMDITEAFF; cdr3_nt: TGTGCCAGCAGCCGAATGGACATTACTGAAGCTTTCTTT
v_call: TRBV30; j_call: TRBJ1-6; clone_size: -; d_call: -; cdr3_aa: CAWTGTGGNSPLHF; cdr3_nt: TGTGCCTGGACTGGAACCGGAGGAAATTCACCCCTCCACTTT
v_call: TRBV19; j_call: TRBJ2-7; clone_size: few; d_call: TRBD2; cdr3_aa: CASSPTSGRAYEQYF; cdr3_nt: TGTGCCAGTAGTCCTACTAGCGGACGGGCCTACGAGCAGTACTTC
v_call: TRBV30; j_call: TRBJ1-4; clone_size: -; d_call: TRBD1; cdr3_aa: CAWSMGQNEKLFF; cdr3_nt: TGTGCCTGGAGTATGGGACAGAATGAAAAACTGTTTTTT
v_call: TRBV25-1; j_call: TRBJ1-4; clone_size: -; d_call: TRBD1; cdr3_aa: CASSVPGQGMEKLFF; cdr3_nt: TGTGCCAGCAGTGTACCGGGACAGGGGATGGAAAAACTGTTTTTT
v_call: TRBV29-1; j_call: TRBJ2-5; clone_size: -; d_call: TRBD2; cdr3_aa: CSVRSGTQETQYF; cdr3_nt: TGCAGCGTCCGAAGCGGGACCCAAGAGACCCAGTACTTC
v_call: TRBV19; j_call: TRBJ2-5; clone_size: -; d_call: -; cdr3_aa: CASRSEQETQYF; cdr3_nt: TGTGCCAGTAGGAGTGAACAAGAGACCCAGTACTTC
v_call: TRBV6-5; j_call: TRBJ1-1; clone_size: few; d_call: TRBD1; cdr3_aa: CASRYTGGAGNTEAFF; cdr3_nt: TGTGCCAGCAGGTACACAGGGGGCGCGGGGAACACTGAAGCTTTCTTT
v_call: TRBV4-3; j_call: TRBJ1-1; clone_size: few; d_call: -; cdr3_aa: CASSQERGGRGRAFF; cdr3_nt: TGCGCCAGCAGCCAAGAACGCGGAGGACGTGGTCGAGCTTTCTTT
v_call: TRBV5-1; j_call: TRBJ1-1; clone_size: -; d_call: TRBD1; cdr3_aa: CASSFDRASNTEAFF; cdr3_nt: TGCGCCAGCAGCTTTGACAGGGCATCGAACACTGAAGCTTTCTTT
v_call: TRBV12-5; j_call: TRBJ1-1; clone_size: -; d_call: -; cdr3_aa: CASGFWGDTEAFF; cdr3_nt: TGTGCTAGTGGTTTTTGGGGGGACACTGAAGCTTTCTTT
v_call: TRBV5-1; j_call: TRBJ2-3; clone_size: -; d_call: TRBD2; cdr3_aa: CASSSPLSGRDTDTQYF; cdr3_nt: TGCGCCAGCAGCTCCCCTTTGAGCGGGAGAGATACAGATACGCAGTATTTT
v_call: TRBV2; j_call: TRBJ2-7; clone_size: -; d_call: TRBD1; cdr3_aa: CASSGGTGRVEQYF; cdr3_nt: TGTGCCAGCAGTGGAGGGACAGGGCGGGTCGAGCAGTACTTC
v_call: TRBV2; j_call: TRBJ1-2; clone_size: -; d_call: -; cdr3_aa: CASSERGFGDGYTF; cdr3_nt: TGTGCCAGCAGTGAAAGGGGGTTCGGCGATGGCTACACCTTC
v_call: TRBV30; j_call: TRBJ2-1; clone_size: -; d_call: TRBD2; cdr3_aa: CAWSLSWGTSARGVREQFF; cdr3_nt: TGTGCCTGGAGTCTATCTTGGGGGACTAGCGCGAGGGGGGTCCGTGAGCAGTTCTTC
v_call: TRBV14; j_call: TRBJ2-7; clone_size: -; d_call: TRBD1; cdr3_aa: CASSQASPGQGHEQYF; cdr3_nt: TGTGCCAGCAGCCAAGCAAGCCCGGGACAGGGCCACGAGCAGTACTTC
v_call: TRBV5-1; j_call: TRBJ2-2; clone_size: -; d_call: TRBD1; cdr3_aa: CASSIGTGNTGELFF; cdr3_nt: TGCGCCAGCAGTATCGGGACAGGTAACACCGGGGAGCTGTTTTTT
v_call: TRBV7-2; j_call: TRBJ2-5; clone_size: -; d_call: TRBD1; cdr3_aa: CASSYKPGGHEQYF; cdr3_nt: TGTGCCAGCAGCTATAAACCAGGGGGTCATGAGCAGTACTTC
v_call: TRBV19; j_call: TRBJ1-1; clone_size: few; d_call: TRBD1; cdr3_aa: CASSIARTGGRGNTEAFF; cdr3_nt: TGTGCCAGTAGTATAGCAAGGACAGGGGGCCGCGGGAACACTGAAGCTTTCTTT
v_call: TRBV4-2; j_call: TRBJ2-7; clone_size: -; d_call: TRBD2; cdr3_aa: CASSQGLADEQYF; cdr3_nt: TGTGCCAGCAGCCAGGGACTAGCTGACGAGCAGTACTTC
v_call: TRBV27; j_call: TRBJ2-5; clone_size: -; d_call: -; cdr3_aa: CASSWAPRETQYF; cdr3_nt: TGTGCCAGCAGTTGGGCCCCCAGGGAGACCCAGTACTTC
v_call: TRBV5-1; j_call: TRBJ2-1; clone_size: -; d_call: TRBD2; cdr3_aa: CASSSLAGDHNEQFF; cdr3_nt: TGCGCCAGCAGCTCACTAGCGGGGGATCACAATGAGCAGTTCTTC
v_call: TRBV5-1; j_call: TRBJ1-2; clone_size: -; d_call: TRBD1; cdr3_aa: CASSLDRGGYTF; cdr3_nt: TGCGCCAGCAGCTTAGACAGGGGCGGCTACACCTTC
v_call: TRBV6-1; j_call: TRBJ1-1; clone_size: -; d_call: TRBD1; cdr3_aa: CASKWEEGANTEAFF; cdr3_nt: TGTGCCAGCAAGTGGGAGGAGGGGGCGAACACTGAAGCTTTCTTT
v_call: TRBV5-1; j_call: TRBJ1-1; clone_size: many; d_call: -; cdr3_aa: CASSLNSGSLFSSEAFF; cdr3_nt: TGCGCCAGCAGTCTCAATTCCGGGAGCCTTTTTAGTTCTGAAGCTTTCTTT
v_call: TRBV19; j_call: TRBJ2-5; clone_size: -; d_call: -; cdr3_aa: CASGRLETQYF; cdr3_nt: TGTGCCAGTGGCCGCCTAGAGACCCAGTACTTC
v_call: TRBV30; j_call: TRBJ2-1; clone_size: -; d_call: TRBD1; cdr3_aa: CAWSVGQGAYNEQFF; cdr3_nt: TGTGCCTGGAGTGTTGGTCAGGGGGCGTACAATGAGCAGTTCTTC
v_call: TRBV19; j_call: TRBJ2-7; clone_size: -; d_call: TRBD2; cdr3_aa: CASSMRAFSGSSYEQYF; cdr3_nt: TGTGCCAGTAGTATGCGGGCGTTTAGCGGGAGCTCCTACGAGCAGTACTTC
v_call: TRBV29-1; j_call: TRBJ2-1; clone_size: -; d_call: -; cdr3_aa: CSVTRGAASYNEQFF; cdr3_nt: TGCAGCGTTACCCGGGGAGCGGCCTCCTACAATGAGCAGTTCTTC
v_call: TRBV11-2; j_call: TRBJ2-1; clone_size: -; d_call: -; cdr3_aa: CASSLGLNEQFF; cdr3_nt: TGTGCCAGCAGCTTAGGACTAAATGAGCAGTTCTTC
v_call: TRBV29-1; j_call: TRBJ2-1; clone_size: -; d_call: TRBD2; cdr3_aa: CSVGQTSMGTRQFF; cdr3_nt: TGCAGCGTTGGCCAGACTAGCATGGGAACCCGCCAGTTCTTC